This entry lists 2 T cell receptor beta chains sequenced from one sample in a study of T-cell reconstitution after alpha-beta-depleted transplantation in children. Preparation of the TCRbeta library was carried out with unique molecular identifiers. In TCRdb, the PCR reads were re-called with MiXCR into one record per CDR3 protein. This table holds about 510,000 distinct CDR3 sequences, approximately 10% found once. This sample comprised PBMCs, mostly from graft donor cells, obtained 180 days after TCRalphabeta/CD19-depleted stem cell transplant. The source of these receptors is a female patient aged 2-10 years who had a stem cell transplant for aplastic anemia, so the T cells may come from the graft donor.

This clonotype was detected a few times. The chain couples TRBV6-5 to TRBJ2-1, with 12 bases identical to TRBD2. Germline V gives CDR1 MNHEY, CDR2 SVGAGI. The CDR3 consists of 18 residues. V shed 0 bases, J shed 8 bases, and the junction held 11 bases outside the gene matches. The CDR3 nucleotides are TGTGCCAGCAGTTACTCCGACGCCCTAGCGGGAGGGGGCTATGAGCAGTTCTTC. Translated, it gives CASSYSDALAGGGYEQFF.

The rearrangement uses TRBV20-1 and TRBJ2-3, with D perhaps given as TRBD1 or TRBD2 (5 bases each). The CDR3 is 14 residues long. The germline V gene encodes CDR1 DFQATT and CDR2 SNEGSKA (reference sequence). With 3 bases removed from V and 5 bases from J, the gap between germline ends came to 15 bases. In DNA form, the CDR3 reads TGCAGTGCTAGGGGACGGGCACCGGGAGATACGCAGTATTTT. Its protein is CSARGRAPGDTQYF.